These 14 T cell receptor beta chains were sequenced from one sample in a study of T cells in Graves' hyperthyroidism and ophthalmopathy. The CDR3 regions of TCR beta were amplified from RNA transcripts. When the TCR CDR3 underwent first-round RT-PCR, the HTBI primer set was used. TCRdb itself ran the multiplex PCR reads through MiXCR, one entry per CDR3 protein. Seen here are around 350,000 distinct CDR3 sequences, 19% observed once, and the top ten hold around 3.6%. The specimen sequenced was blood. These receptors came from a woman in her late teens or twenties with Graves' hyperthyroidism.

This clonotype was counted a few times. Here the CDR3 DNA reads TGCGCCAGCAGTCTCATTAGCAATCAGCCCCAGCATTTT. Its translation is CASSLISNQPQHF. The J gene is TRBJ1-5, the V gene TRBV5-1; D gene unclear. CDR3 length equals 13 residues. The V gene's germline CDR1 is SGHRS and CDR2 YFSETQ. V was clipped by 5 bases and J by 0 bases, with 6 bases between them.

V is TRBV6-1 and J is TRBJ1-2; D remains ambiguous. There are 14 residues in the CDR3. Germline CDR1 is MNHNS and CDR2 is SASEGT. V gave up 2 bases and J gave up 4 bases, with 11 bases separating them. The CDR3 bases are TGTGCCAGCAGTGAAAATGTGGAGGGCTATGGCTACACCTTC. Protein product: CASSENVEGYGYTF.

This clonotype came up many times. The chain has TRBV10-3 and TRBJ1-1; unclear D gene. The germline V gene encodes CDR1 ENHRY and CDR2 SYGVKD. The CDR3 runs to 12 residues. The ends were cut back, 6 bases at V and 7 bases at J, with 12 bases in the middle. In DNA form, the CDR3 reads TGTGCCATCAGGGACTCAACGGGTGAAGCTTTCTTT. Amino acid sequence: CAIRDSTGEAFF.

This clonotype was observed many times. The chain employs TRBV11-3 and TRBJ1-1; no reliable D call. Trimming pared 3 bases from V and 4 bases from J, leaving 9 bases between. CDR1 and CDR2 from the germline V gene are SGHNT and YENEEA. The CDR3 runs to 13 residues. CDR3 sequence reads: CASSFSSGTEAFF. In nucleotides, the CDR3 is TGTGCCAGCAGCTTTTCTAGCGGCACTGAAGCTTTCTTT.

This clonotype was detected only a few times. V and J are TRBV5-1 and TRBJ1-1, with a tentative D call TRBD1 (5 bases). This CDR3 is 12 amino acids long. V was pared by 7 bases and J by 3 bases, with 10 bases between. The germline V gene encodes CDR1 SGHRS and CDR2 YFSETQ. The CDR3 DNA is TGCGCCAGCGGGACTGGGGACACTGAAGCTTTCTTT. Amino acids: CASGTGDTEAFF.

There are many counts of this clonotype. This rearrangement joins TRBV5-1 to TRBJ1-2; 7 bases map to TRBD1. Trimming took 5 bases from V and 2 from J; bases not matched to a gene: 6. The CDR3 has 14 residues. Germline CDR1 SGHRS, CDR2 YFSETQ. CDR3 nucleotide sequence: TGCGCCAGCAGTACAGGGGTTAACAACTATGGCTACACCTTC. It yields the protein CASSTGVNNYGYTF.

At least ten counts were recorded for this clonotype. The chain couples TRBV5-1 to TRBJ2-5; D is unresolved. V was clipped by 0 bases and J by 4 bases, with 13 bases between them. CDR1 is SGHRS and CDR2 is YFSETQ in the germline V gene. The CDR3 is made up of 15 amino acids. The CDR3 bases are TGCGCCAGCAGCTTGGCGGACCTTGGCCTAGAGACCCAGTACTTC. This translates into CASSLADLGLETQYF.

The V and J genes are TRBV12-3 or TRBV12-4 and TRBJ1-1; TRBD1 matches 7 bases. The J segment lost 2 bases and the V segment lost 6 bases, leaving 6 bases of the junction unmatched. The CDR3 is made up of 14 amino acids. In DNA form, the CDR3 reads TGTGCCAGCAGAACTAACAGGGGAAACACTGAAGCTTTCTTT. Its protein is CASRTNRGNTEAFF.

The chain recombines TRBV7-2 with TRBJ2-7; 7 bases fit TRBD1. V trimming: 5 bases; J trimming: 2 bases; junction bases outside the gene matches: 9. The CDR3 is 15 amino acids. The V gene's germline CDR1 is SGHTA and CDR2 FQGNSA. CDR3: CASSPQTGITYEQYF. CDR3 DNA sequence: TGTGCCAGCAGCCCCCAGACAGGGATTACCTACGAGCAGTACTTC.

At least ten counts were recorded for this clonotype. The chain couples TRBV6-5 to TRBJ2-6; D is unresolved. The V end was cut by 7 bases, the J end by 0 bases, with 4 bases between. Germline assignment: CDR1 MNHEY and CDR2 SVGAGI. The CDR3 has 13 residues. CDR3 in amino acids: CASIYSGANVLTF. Here the CDR3 DNA reads TGTGCCAGCATCTACTCTGGGGCCAACGTCCTGACTTTC.

This clonotype was recorded many times. The chain employs TRBV6-5 and TRBJ1-2, with 7 bases matching TRBD1. The trim removed 5 bases at V and 8 bases at J, leaving 8 bases unmatched. The germline CDR1 and CDR2 sequences are MNHEY and SVGAGI. This CDR3 has 13 residues. The CDR3 DNA sequence: TGTGCCAGCAGTCTCGACAGGGCGGGGGGCTACACCTTC. Residues: CASSLDRAGGYTF.

There are many counts of this clonotype. The chain carries TRBV25-1 and TRBJ1-2; 7 nucleotides line up with TRBD1. CDR1 is MGHDK, CDR2 SYGVNS, per germline. The V segment lost 2 bases and the J segment 3 bases; nucleotides outside the gene matches: 3. The CDR3 has 14 residues. In nucleotides, the CDR3 is TGTGCCAGCAGTGAAAGGGGACAGCACTATGGCTACACCTTC. As protein: CASSERGQHYGYTF.

This clonotype has a handful of counts. The conserved phenylalanine or tryptophan is not found at the CDR3 terminus, so this likely reflects a read error. The DNA is left out, because the CDR3 cannot be placed on it with certainty; the CDR3 is given as TCRdb lists it. The chain is built from TRBV11-1 and TRBJ1-1; the table gives TRBD1 as D, unverified against the DNA. 16 amino acids form the CDR3, both terminal residues included. Germline CDR1 is SGHAT and CDR2 is FQDESV (reference sequence). CDR3 amino acids: CASSLPRDRGGTEACL.

This clonotype was counted many times. The chain combines TRBV6-5 with TRBJ2-2; D remains unclear. V lost 6 bases, J lost 5 bases, and 10 bases lay in between. The germline gives CDR1 MNHEY, CDR2 SVGAGI. The CDR3 runs 13 residues. The CDR3 sequence: CASRLPQTGELFF. In DNA form, the CDR3 reads TGTGCCAGCAGACTTCCTCAGACCGGGGAGCTGTTTTTT.